This T cell receptor beta chain was sequenced for a study of post-analysis software for immune sequencing data (dated by TCRdb to 2013 to 2016). Regarding the research as a whole: Disease courses on record covered relapsing-remitting, secondary progressive and progressive-relapsing multiple sclerosis, though some patients had no subtype annotation. The multiple sclerosis patient repertoires were compared with about a dozen previously published healthy control repertoires from donors aged roughly 6 to 27 years. A subset of samples was prepared in parallel using single-end sample barcoding, then pooled and co-amplified after Illumina adapter ligation. Beyond this particular receptor, the publication reports: The control group was slightly older than the multiple sclerosis patient group. Patients showed significantly higher frequencies than controls for a handful of TRBV segments, among them TRBV5-6, TRBV5-1 and TRBV20-1. When samples were clustered directly using the F measure, samples prepared in the same batch co-clustered strongly, which prompted a batch-effect correction. Multiple sclerosis patients had significantly lower normalized Chao1 diversity than controls, a result that suggests substantial peripheral T-cell clonal expansion.

Its CDR3 holds 13 amino acids, cysteine through phenylalanine. The kept DNA is CDR3 alone, 39 bases in frame from the first base. Deletion took 5 bases off V and 5 bases off J, with a span of 13 bases between the germline ends. The CDR1 and CDR2 encoded by the germline V gene are SGHVS and FQNEAQ. To demonstrate the VDJtools post-analysis software, TCR beta repertoires were profiled from the peripheral blood of 13 young patients with multiple sclerosis. The multiple sclerosis patients were children and adolescents ranging in age from roughly 6 to 15 years. Libraries were constructed by PCR. Sequencing instrument: Illumina HiSeq 2500. To reduce PCR and sequencing biases, unique molecular identifiers were built into the TCR beta cDNA libraries. Every 1 to 10 million input T cells yielded 500,000 or so cDNA molecules, meaning each molecule approximated one T cell. Patient libraries were prepared and sequenced with the same protocol used for the earlier healthy control dataset. Samples belonging to the same batch were prepared together, multiplexed and sequenced on a shared HiSeq lane. On the authors' methods: MIGEC handled the raw barcoded reads, throwing out single-read molecular identifier groups before consensus assembly and CDR3 extraction. VDJtools was used for post-analysis of the clonotype tables, with diversity normalized by down-sampling every dataset to the smallest sample size. To correct batch-related cross-sample contamination, repertoire overlap clustering matched CDR3 amino acid sequences but not nucleotide sequences. TCRdb handled the public reads itself, with Q25 trimming in fastp and clone calling in MiXCR, and kept productive beta chains. Every CDR3 protein is listed once, alongside the most common genes and DNA of its rows. Here the V and J calls rest on TCRdb's processing, not on the authors' analysis. The sample profile shows hundreds of thousands of distinct CDR3 sequences; approximately 53% of them were found once. Of the sample, about 4.8% falls within the top ten clones.

In this sample, this clonotype turned up a few times. Its recognized antigen is unknown. Base qualities are not recorded, but no much larger clone differs from it by a single base. This receptor chain uses TRBV7-8 and TRBJ2-7; no D gene can be assigned with confidence. Sequencing was carried out using blood. This sequence originates from a girl aged 5 to 17 with multiple sclerosis. The CDR3 protein: CASSPYMIHEQYF. The DNA is as follows: TGTGCCAGCAGCCCCTATATGATCCACGAGCAGTACTTC.